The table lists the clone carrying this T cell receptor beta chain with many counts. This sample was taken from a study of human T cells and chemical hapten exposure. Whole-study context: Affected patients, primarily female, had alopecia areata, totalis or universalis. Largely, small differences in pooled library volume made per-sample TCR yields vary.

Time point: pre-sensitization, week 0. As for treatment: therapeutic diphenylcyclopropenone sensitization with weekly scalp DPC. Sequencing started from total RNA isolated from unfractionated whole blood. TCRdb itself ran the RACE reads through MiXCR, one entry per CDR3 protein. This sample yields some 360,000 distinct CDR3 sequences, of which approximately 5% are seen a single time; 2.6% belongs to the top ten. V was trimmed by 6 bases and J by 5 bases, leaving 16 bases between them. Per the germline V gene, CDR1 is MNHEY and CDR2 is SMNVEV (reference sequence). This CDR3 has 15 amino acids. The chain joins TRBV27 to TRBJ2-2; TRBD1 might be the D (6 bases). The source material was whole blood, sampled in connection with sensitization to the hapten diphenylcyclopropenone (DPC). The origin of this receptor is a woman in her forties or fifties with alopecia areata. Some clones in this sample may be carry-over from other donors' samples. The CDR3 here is CASRVGPTGTGELFF. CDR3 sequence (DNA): TGTGCCAGCAGAGTCGGCCCCACAGGGACCGGGGAGCTGTTTTTT.